This is a list of T cell receptor beta chains from one sample in a study of early T cells in non-severe SARS-CoV-2 infection. MiXCR was run by TCRdb on the 5' RACE reads, yielding one entry per CDR3 protein. Among 75,000 to 100,000 distinct CDR3 sequences, around 14% were seen once, and the ten largest hold around 6%. Sequencing was performed on whole blood. These TCRs come from an adult who was a healthcare worker with PCR-confirmed SARS-CoV-2 infection or an uninfected control (not recorded which). Each CDR3 is given with its conserved first and last residue. Fields, in order: D gene, V gene, J gene, clone size, CDR3 DNA, CDR3 protein. A D gene is named only where the DNA matches it firmly. Clone size, where shown, is once, few, many, or a class for clones that have expanded.

TRBD2	TRBV9	TRBJ2-7	few	TGTGCCAGCAGCGATAGCGGGAACTCCTACGAGCAGTACTTC	CASSDSGNSYEQYF
-	TRBV7-9	TRBJ2-7	few	TGTGCCAGCAGCTTAGGGAGAGGTAACAACGAGCAGTACTTC	CASSLGRGNNEQYF
TRBD2	TRBV20-1	TRBJ2-3	-	TGCAGTGCTAGCGGGAGCGGGGTTCTTATGGGGAGTACGCAGTATTTT	CSASGSGVLMGSTQYF
-	TRBV7-8	TRBJ2-1	few	TGTGCCAGCAGCGAAGTTAGCGGACGTGAGCAGTTCTTC	CASSEVSGREQFF
TRBD2	TRBV6-2/TRBV6-3	TRBJ2-4	few	TGTGCCAGCAGTTGGGAGACTAGCGGGAGGGCCGAAAACATTCAGTACTTC	CASSWETSGRAENIQYF
TRBD1	TRBV5-1	TRBJ1-5	-	TGCGCCAGCAGCTTGGAGGCAGGGGGTCAGCCCCAGCATTTT	CASSLEAGGQPQHF
TRBD1	TRBV4-3	TRBJ2-5	-	TGCGCCAGCAGCCAAATAGGACAGGGAATCGAGACCCAGTACTTC	CASSQIGQGIETQYF
TRBD2	TRBV6-5	TRBJ2-1	-	TGTGCCAGCAGCACGGGGGGGCCGAAGTTCTTC	CASSTGGPKFF
TRBD2	TRBV6-6	TRBJ2-1	-	TGTGCCAGCAGTCGGGGGGGCGGGCTAGCGGGAGCCGGGTACAATGAGCAGTTCTTC	CASSRGGGLAGAGYNEQFF
-	TRBV12-3/TRBV12-4	TRBJ2-1	many	TGTGCCAGCAGTTTTCGACGGAGCTCCTACAATGAGCAGTTCTTC	CASSFRRSSYNEQFF
TRBD2	TRBV29-1	TRBJ2-3	-	TGCAGCGTTGATATAGCGGGAGGGTCCCCAGATACGCAGTATTTT	CSVDIAGGSPDTQYF
-	TRBV6-2/TRBV6-3	TRBJ2-1	-	TGTGCCAGCAGTAACATCGGTAATGAGCAGTTCTTC	CASSNIGNEQFF
-	TRBV21-1	TRBJ2-7	few	TGTGCCAGCAATAGACTAGCGGGAGACTACGAGCAGTACTTC	CASNRLAGDYEQYF
TRBD1	TRBV13	TRBJ2-7	few	TGTGCCAGCAGCCTCACAGGGGCCTACGAGCAGTACTTC	CASSLTGAYEQYF
-	TRBV7-3	TRBJ2-1	-	TGTGCCAGCAGCTTAACGAACAACAATGAGCAGTTCTTC	CASSLTNNNEQFF
TRBD2	TRBV5-1	TRBJ2-3	many	TGCGCCAGCAGCTTATCGACTAGCGGGAGCGCTCCGCAGTATTTT	CASSLSTSGSAPQYF
TRBD1	TRBV7-9	TRBJ1-4	-	TGTGCCAGCATGGGGACAGGGAACGAAGAAAAACTGTTTTTT	CASMGTGNEEKLFF
TRBD2	TRBV7-2	TRBJ2-1	few	TGTGCCAGCAGCTTATCGGCTAGCGGGAGTTCGTATGAGCAGTTCTTC	CASSLSASGSSYEQFF
TRBD2	TRBV28	TRBJ2-3	-	TGTGCCAGCAGTTCGGGACTAGTTACAGATACGCAGTATTTT	CASSSGLVTDTQYF
-	TRBV12-3/TRBV12-4	TRBJ2-2	few	TGTGCCAGCAGTTTAGGGGACGGGGAGCTGTTTTTT	CASSLGDGELFF
TRBD2	TRBV28	TRBJ2-7	-	TGTGCCAGCAGCCTAGCATCGGGACTAGCATTCTTC	CASSLASGLAFF
TRBD1	TRBV5-1	TRBJ2-1	few	TGCGCCAGCAGCTTGGCCATTGGGGGACAGGGTTACAATGAGCAGTTCTTC	CASSLAIGGQGYNEQFF
-	TRBV5-6	TRBJ1-1	few	TGTGCCAGCAGCTTAGGCGGGACCCTTAACACTGAAGCTTTCTTT	CASSLGGTLNTEAFF
-	TRBV4-1	TRBJ1-1	-	TGCGCCAGCAGCCCGTCTCCTGCCCAGGGGGAAGCTTTCTTT	CASSPSPAQGEAFF
TRBD2	TRBV6-2/TRBV6-3	TRBJ2-3	-	TGTGCCAGCAAGGTTCAGCGGGAAAGCACAGATACGCAGTATTTT	CASKVQRESTDTQYF
-	TRBV7-9	TRBJ1-1	-	TGTGCCAGCAGCTCCGCGACAGGATCGCAGGGTGAAGCTTTCTTT	CASSSATGSQGEAFF
-	TRBV29-1	TRBJ2-7	many	TGCAGCGTTTATGGAGGGCGGCGGACCGAGCAGTACTTC	CSVYGGRRTEQYF
-	TRBV2	TRBJ2-1	-	TGTGCCAGCAGTGCACGGGGGCCCCTCTCCTACAATGAGCAGTTCTTC	CASSARGPLSYNEQFF
TRBD2	TRBV7-2	TRBJ2-7	few	TGTGCCAGCAGCTCGCGGACTAGCGGGTCCCCCCTTTACGAGCAGTACTTC	CASSSRTSGSPLYEQYF
-	TRBV28	TRBJ2-2	many	TGTGCCAGCAGTTTTATCCAAGCCGGGGAGCTGTTTTTT	CASSFIQAGELFF
-	TRBV15	TRBJ2-4	-	TGTGCCACCAGCAGAGAGGCAGGGCCGGACATTCAGTACTTC	CATSREAGPDIQYF
-	TRBV5-8	TRBJ2-1	-	TGTGCCAGCAGCCGGCGGGAATCCTACAATGAGCAGTTCTTC	CASSRRESYNEQFF
TRBD2	TRBV20-1	TRBJ2-1	-	TGCAGTGCTATGCGGGAGGGCAATGAGCAGTTCTTC	CSAMREGNEQFF
-	TRBV2	TRBJ2-5	-	TGTGCCAGCAGTGACAGGACCGCAGAGACCCAGTACTTC	CASSDRTAETQYF
TRBD1	TRBV28	TRBJ2-6	-	TGTGCCAGCAGTTTATCATGGGGACAGGGGTCTGGGGCCAACGTCCTGACTTTC	CASSLSWGQGSGANVLTF
TRBD1	TRBV20-1	TRBJ2-7	few	TGCAGTGCCTCGGGACAGGTCCCCGACGAGCAGTACTTC	CSASGQVPDEQYF
-	TRBV11-2	TRBJ2-7	few	TGTGCCAGCAGCCCGGACGAATACGAGCAGTACTTC	CASSPDEYEQYF
TRBD1	TRBV12-3/TRBV12-4	TRBJ1-1	-	TGTGCCAGCAGCGCTGATTCGACAGGGACCACTGAAGCTTTCTTT	CASSADSTGTTEAFF
-	TRBV7-9	TRBJ1-4	few	TGTGCCAGCAGCTCCGGCGGAGAAAAACTGTTTTTT	CASSSGGEKLFF
-	TRBV7-2	TRBJ1-2	-	TGTGCCAGCAGCTTAATGCCGACCCGTACCTATGGCTACACCTTC	CASSLMPTRTYGYTF
TRBD1	TRBV20-1	TRBJ2-7	-	TGCAGTGCCCCTCCTGTGGGACAGGGGATCGTCGAGCAGTACTTC	CSAPPVGQGIVEQYF
-	TRBV4-1	TRBJ2-1	few	TGCGCCAGCAGCCCCGGCTACTCGGCAGCCAATGAGCAGTTCTTC	CASSPGYSAANEQFF
-	TRBV27	TRBJ2-7	many	TGTGCCAGCAGTTCACACAGTGGCCCCATCTACGAGCAGTACTTC	CASSSHSGPIYEQYF
-	TRBV7-6	TRBJ2-2	few	TGTGCCAGCAGCTTAACGGGGACCGGGGAGCTGTTTTTT	CASSLTGTGELFF
TRBD1	TRBV10-2	TRBJ1-6	few	TGCGCCAGCAGTGAGGACAGGGTTTCACCCCTCCACTTT	CASSEDRVSPLHF
TRBD2	TRBV4-1	TRBJ2-1	few	TGCGCCAGCAGCCGAGGACTAGGAGACAATGAGCAGTTCTTC	CASSRGLGDNEQFF
-	TRBV28	TRBJ1-4	-	TGTGCCAGCAGCCCGAACAGGGAAAAACTGTTTTTT	CASSPNREKLFF
TRBD2	TRBV20-1	TRBJ2-7	-	TGCAGTGCTAGGGAGTTAAGCGGGACCTACGAGCAGTACTTC	CSARELSGTYEQYF
TRBD2	TRBV10-3	TRBJ2-7	few	TGTGCCATCAGCGGGGGAGAGGGACTAAATTACGAGCAGTACTTC	CAISGGEGLNYEQYF
-	TRBV12-3/TRBV12-4	TRBJ2-5	few	TGTGCCAGCAGTCTAATGGAGGGTAAAGAGACCCAGTACTTC	CASSLMEGKETQYF
-	TRBV7-9	TRBJ2-1	-	TGTGCCAGCAGCTTATATGGGGAACTGTCCTACAATGAGCAGTTCTTC	CASSLYGELSYNEQFF
-	TRBV28	TRBJ1-2	-	TGTGCCAGCAGTTTACAACGGGGCGCTGGCTACACCTTC	CASSLQRGAGYTF